The rows below give T cell receptor beta chains drawn from one sample of a study of blood T cell repertoires in COVID-19. The table came from immunoSEQ multiplex PCR; TCRdb's copy has only in-frame clones and leaves some out. The data contain 180,000 or so clones, less than 85% of them singletons. The sequenced material came from peripheral blood. These receptors were obtained from a man aged 45-65 years who had recovered from COVID-19. Both conserved end residues are part of each CDR3. Fields, in order: clone size, V gene, J gene, D gene, CDR3 DNA, CDR3 protein. A D gene is named only where the DNA matches it firmly. Clone size appears in some rows only: once, few, many, or a class for an expanded clone.

>-|TRBV30|TRBJ2-3|-
TGTGCCTGGAGTGAGGGAGTAGTTAGCACAGATACGCAGTATTTT
CAWSEGVVSTDTQYF
>-|TRBV29-1|TRBJ1-2|TRBD1
TGCAGCGTTGAAGGACAGGGCCAATACACCTTC
CSVEGQGQYTF
>-|TRBV28|TRBJ2-7|-
TGTGCCATTCGGCCCGGGGGTTATGAGCAGTACTTC
CAIRPGGYEQYF
>once|TRBV24-1|TRBJ2-5|TRBD2
TGTGCCACCAGTGATTCTCGCGGGAGGGCCGAGACCCAGTACTTC
CATSDSRGRAETQYF
>-|TRBV27|TRBJ1-2|-
TGTGCCAGCAGTTACAGGGTGGGCTATGGCTACACCTTC
CASSYRVGYGYTF
>-|TRBV19|TRBJ2-7|-
TGTGCCAGTAGTATGACGCGGGACTCCTACGAGCAGTACTTC
CASSMTRDSYEQYF
>-|TRBV21-1|TRBJ2-7|-
TGTGCCAGCATAGGCGGGAGGTGTTGGGAGCAGTACTTC
CASIGGRCWEQYF
>-|TRBV5-6|TRBJ2-7|TRBD2
TGTGCCAGCAGCCCCACTAGCGGGAGTTGGTCACTGCACGGCGAGCAGTACTTC
CASSPTSGSWSLHGEQYF
>-|TRBV29-1|TRBJ1-4|TRBD1
TGCAGCGCTGGGACAGCTAATGAAAAACTGTTTTTT
CSAGTANEKLFF
>-|TRBV27|TRBJ2-1|TRBD2
TGTGCCAGCAGTGCGGGACTAGTCTCCTACAATGAGCAGTTCTTC
CASSAGLVSYNEQFF
>-|TRBV6-2/TRBV6-3|TRBJ2-1|TRBD2
TGTGCCAGCAGTTCCCTACTAGCGGGAGCTTACAATGAGCAGTTCTTC
CASSSLLAGAYNEQFF
>-|TRBV19|TRBJ2-7|-
TGTGCCAGTAGTAACAGCCCCTACGAGCAGTACTTC
CASSNSPYEQYF
>-|TRBV15|TRBJ2-5|TRBD1
TGTGCCACCAGCAGAGCTCCGGGACAGGGGTACCAAGAGACCCAGTACTTC
CATSRAPGQGYQETQYF
>-|TRBV2|TRBJ1-2|-
TGTGCCAGCAGTGTAATACCAGAGACTATCTATGGCTACACCTTC
CASSVIPETIYGYTF
>-|TRBV30|TRBJ1-2|TRBD1
TGTGCCTGGAGTCGGCCTGTGGACAGGGGCCCTCTATATGGCTACACCTTC
CAWSRPVDRGPLYGYTF
>-|TRBV28|TRBJ2-3|TRBD1
TGTGCCAGCAGTTACCAGGGGGCTGAAGATACGCAGTATTTT
CASSYQGAEDTQYF
>-|TRBV7-6|TRBJ2-1|TRBD2
TGTGCCAGCAGCTCCAGGACTAGCGGGACTGGGGAGCAGTTCTTC
CASSSRTSGTGEQFF
>-|TRBV6-5|TRBJ1-1|-
TGTGCCAGCAGTTACGGGCAGACATTGAACACTGAAGCTTTCTTT
CASSYGQTLNTEAFF
>-|TRBV12-3/TRBV12-4|TRBJ1-2|-
TGTGCCAGCAGTTTACGGGTAAACTATGGCTACACCTTC
CASSLRVNYGYTF
>-|TRBV19|TRBJ2-1|TRBD2
TGTGCCAGTAGTCGAGCGGGGCGGAGCTCCTACAATGAGCAGTTCTTC
CASSRAGRSSYNEQFF
>few|TRBV7-2|TRBJ2-5|-
TGTGCCAGCAGCTTAGCGCGGCAAGAGACCCAGTACTTC
CASSLARQETQYF
>-|TRBV19|TRBJ1-5|-
TGTGCCAGTAGTCTTGGGCAAAATGGCAATCAGCCCCAGCATTTT
CASSLGQNGNQPQHF
>-|TRBV19|TRBJ2-5|-
TGTGCCAGTAGGCCCGAATCTCGGGAGACCCAGTACTTC
CASRPESRETQYF
>-|TRBV7-9|TRBJ1-5|TRBD1
TGTGCCAGCAGCCTATGGACAGGGGCGAATGTCTATAGCAATCAGCCCCAGCATTTT
CASSLWTGANVYSNQPQHF
>-|TRBV7-2|TRBJ2-3|TRBD2
TGTGCCAGCAGCTTAGTTCTAGCGGCCACAGATACGCAGTATTTT
CASSLVLAATDTQYF
>few|TRBV30|TRBJ2-5|TRBD2
TGTGCCTGGAGTAAAGGACTAGCGGGAGGCGGGGGGGAGACCCAGTACTTC
CAWSKGLAGGGGETQYF
>-|TRBV19|TRBJ2-5|TRBD2
TGTGCCAGTAGGACTAGCGGGGCAAAGACCCAGTACTTC
CASRTSGAKTQYF
>-|TRBV10-3|TRBJ1-2|TRBD1
TGTGCCATCAGTGCGGGACAGGGCTATGGCTACACCTTC
CAISAGQGYGYTF
>-|TRBV6-6|TRBJ2-7|TRBD2
TGTGCCAGCAGTGTAGCGGGGGGCTACGAGCAGTACTTC
CASSVAGGYEQYF
>-|TRBV5-1|TRBJ2-1|-
TGCGCCAGCACACCCCCCGGGACTGGCTTCAATGAGCAGTTCTTC
CASTPPGTGFNEQFF
>-|TRBV21-1|TRBJ2-7|-
TGTGCCAGCAGCAAAGTGAGGACAGGGAAGGCAGACGAGCAGTACTTC
CASSKVRTGKADEQYF
>-|TRBV5-6|TRBJ2-3|-
TGTGCCAGCAGCTTGTTCGCGGGCTCGTCTAGCACAGATACGCAGTATTTT
CASSLFAGSSSTDTQYF
>-|TRBV11-2|TRBJ2-5|-
TGTGCCAGCAGCCCTCAGTACCAAGAGACCCAGTACTTC
CASSPQYQETQYF
>-|TRBV7-8|TRBJ2-3|TRBD2
TGTGCCAGCAGCCGAGCGGCGGGAGGGGACTCAGATACGCAGTATTTT
CASSRAAGGDSDTQYF
>-|TRBV7-9|TRBJ2-3|TRBD2
TGTGCCAGCAGCAATATTAGCGGGAGAGGCACAGATACGCAGTATTTT
CASSNISGRGTDTQYF
>-|TRBV7-9|TRBJ2-5|TRBD2
TGTGCCAGCAGCTTAGCTCGGGGGAGCGGGAGGGCCGAAGAGACCCAGTACTTC
CASSLARGSGRAEETQYF
>-|TRBV6-5|TRBJ2-7|TRBD2
TGTGCCAGCAACGTAGCGGGAGCCAGGCACGAGCAGTACTTC
CASNVAGARHEQYF
>-|TRBV6-6|TRBJ1-2|TRBD1
TGTGCCAGCAGTCAGACAGGGGGCTATGGCTACACCTTC
CASSQTGGYGYTF
>-|TRBV5-1|TRBJ2-7|-
TGCGCCAGCAGCAGAGCCCGGGACACTCCGAGAGTGGAGCAGTACTTC
CASSRARDTPRVEQYF